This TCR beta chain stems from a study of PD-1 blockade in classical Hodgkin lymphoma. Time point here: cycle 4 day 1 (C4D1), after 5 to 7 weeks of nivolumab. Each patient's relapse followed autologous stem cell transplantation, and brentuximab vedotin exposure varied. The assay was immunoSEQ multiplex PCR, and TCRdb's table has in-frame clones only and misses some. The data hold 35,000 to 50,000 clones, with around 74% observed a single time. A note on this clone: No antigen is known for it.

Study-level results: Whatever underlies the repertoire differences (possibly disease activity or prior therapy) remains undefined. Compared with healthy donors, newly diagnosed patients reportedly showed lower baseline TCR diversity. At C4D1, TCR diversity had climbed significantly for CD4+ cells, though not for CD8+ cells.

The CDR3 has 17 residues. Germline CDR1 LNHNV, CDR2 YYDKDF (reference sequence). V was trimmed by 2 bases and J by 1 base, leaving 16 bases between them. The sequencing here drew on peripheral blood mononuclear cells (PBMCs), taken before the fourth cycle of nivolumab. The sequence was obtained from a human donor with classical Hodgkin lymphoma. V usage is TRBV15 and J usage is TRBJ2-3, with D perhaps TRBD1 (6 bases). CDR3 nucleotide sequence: TGTGCCACCAGCAGACTCGTAGGGGGTGGCCGCACAGATACGCAGTATTTT. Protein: CATSRLVGGGRTDTQYF.